The 19 T cell receptor beta chains reported below all come from one sample, sequenced in a study of blood T cells in healthy people across ages. A second 7 to 11 cycle PCR used barcoded and J-beta primers. TCRdb used MiXCR to reprocess the 5' RACE reads, holding one entry per CDR3 protein. The sample includes around 1,600,000 distinct CDR3 sequences, under 55% of them seen just once. Source material: blood. These receptors were taken from a woman in her late teens or twenties in good health.

The DNA of the CDR3 is TGTGCCACCAGAGCGGGAGGTCGAAATGAGCAGTTCTTC. Translation gives CATRAGGRNEQFF. This rearrangement joins TRBV24-1 to TRBJ2-1; 9 bases fit TRBD2. There are 13 residues in the CDR3. The J segment lost 7 bases and the V segment lost 7 bases, leaving 4 bases of the junction unmatched. The germline V gene encodes CDR1 KGHDR and CDR2 SFDVKD.

With respect to this clonotype: At one end, the junction sequence differs from germline, possibly due to a read error. The chain employs TRBV7-7 and TRBJ2-1; D remains unclear. The CDR3 totals 13 residues. Germline V lookup: CDR1 SSHAT, CDR2 FNYEAQ (reference sequence). CDR3 region: CASSPTVASEQLF. The CDR3 DNA sequence: TGTGCTAGCAGCCCAACCGTAGCCTCAGAGCAGTTATTC.

This clonotype was recorded a few times. The chain combines TRBV3-1 with TRBJ2-1, with TRBD2 matching over 10 bases. Looked up from germline, CDR1 is LGHDT and CDR2 is YNNKEL (reference sequence). The CDR3 consists of 15 residues. V dropped 4 bases and J dropped 8; count of bases not matched to a gene: 8. CDR3 nucleotides: TGTGCCAGCAGCCTCCCGACTAGCGGGTGGCATGAGCAGTTCTTC. Protein product: CASSLPTSGWHEQFF.

J is TRBJ2-7 and V is TRBV10-3; 8 bases match TRBD2. The CDR3 has 17 residues. V trimming: 0 bases; J trimming: 3 bases; junction bases outside the gene matches: 10. Germline V gene sequence: CDR1 ENHRY, CDR2 SYGVKD. CDR3 loop: CAISESSRGGPIYEQYF. DNA of the CDR3: TGTGCCATCAGTGAGTCGAGTCGGGGGGGACCAATCTACGAGCAGTACTTC.

The chain has TRBV29-1 and TRBJ1-1; 8 nucleotides match TRBD1. The CDR3 has 14 residues. V was clipped by 4 bases and J by 1 base; unmatched bases: 5. Germline CDR1 and CDR2: SQVTM and ANQGSEA. CDR3 loop: CSVGPGQGNTEAFF. CDR3 bases: TGCAGCGTTGGCCCTGGACAGGGGAACACTGAAGCTTTCTTT.

The chain joins TRBV12-3 or TRBV12-4 to TRBJ1-4; D not certain. V was shortened by 4 bases and J by 7 bases, with 10 bases between the two germline ends. The CDR3 contains 13 residues. CDR3 DNA sequence: TGTGCCAGCAGTTACGGACGGGTTGAAAAACTGTTTTTT. This translates into CASSYGRVEKLFF.

The rearrangement joins TRBV6-4 to TRBJ1-2; D uncertain. V shed 4 bases and J shed 4 bases, with 19 bases lying between them. Germline lookup yields CDR1 MRHNA and CDR2 SNTAGT. The CDR3 has 16 residues. The CDR3 region has the DNA TGTGCCAGCAGTGGGCCCCACCTGACATCTAGCTATGGCTACACCTTC. Translation gives CASSGPHLTSSYGYTF.

This clonotype appeared a few times. This rearrangement joins TRBV7-2 to TRBJ2-7, with TRBD1 identical over 7 bases. CDR1 is SGHTA, CDR2 FQGNSA, per germline. CDR3 size: 14 residues. The V gene end was trimmed by 5 bases and the J gene end by 3 bases; junction bases not matched to a gene: 7. CDR3 protein: CASSTTGKGYEQYF. CDR3 DNA sequence: TGTGCCAGCAGCACGACAGGGAAGGGCTACGAGCAGTACTTC.

The chain employs TRBV7-2 and TRBJ2-3, with 8 bases identical to TRBD2. V gave up 4 bases and J gave up 1 base; unmatched junction bases: 10. This CDR3 is built from 17 residues. The germline V gene has CDR1 SGHTA and CDR2 FQGNSA. The DNA of the CDR3 is TGTGCCAGCAGCTCTAGCGGGTCCTCCCTTCGCACAGATACGCAGTATTTT. It yields the protein CASSSSGSSLRTDTQYF.

This clonotype appeared a few times. V gene TRBV10-3 combines with J gene TRBJ2-7; D ambiguous. Trimming left V 0 bases short and J 7 bases short, with 10 bases between. The germline CDR1 and CDR2 sequences are ENHRY and SYGVKD. The CDR3 is 13 residues long. Here the CDR3 reads CAISESAYNEQYF. The CDR3 DNA reads as TGTGCCATCAGTGAGTCGGCCTACAATGAGCAGTACTTC.

CDR3 bases: TGTGCCAGCAGCCATACACCGGGACAGGGAATGTACGAGCAGTACTTC. Its translation is CASSHTPGQGMYEQYF. The rearrangement uses TRBV5-5 and TRBJ2-7, with TRBD1 matching 9 bases. CDR1 is SGHKS and CDR2 is YYEKEE in the germline V gene (reference sequence). The CDR3 is made up of 16 amino acids. The trim removed 4 bases at V and 4 bases at J, leaving 12 bases unmatched. The complete variable domain, with remaining parts taken from reference TRBV5-5 and TRBJ2-7, reads DAGVTQSPTHLIKTRGQQVTLRCSPISGHKSVSWYQQVLGQGPQFIFQYYEKEERGRGNFPDRFSARQFPNYSSELNVNALLLGDSALYLCASSHTPGQGMYEQYFGPGTRLTVT.

V gene TRBV27 combines with J gene TRBJ2-7; TRBD2 matches at 8 bases. CDR3 length: 15 residues. The germline gives CDR1 MNHEY, CDR2 SMNVEV (reference sequence). V dropped 6 bases and J dropped 4; count of bases not matched to a gene: 11. The CDR3 protein is CASRSLAGTIYEQYF. DNA of the CDR3: TGTGCCAGCAGATCCTTAGCGGGAACGATATACGAGCAGTACTTC.

In this sample, this clonotype turned up a few times. The rearrangement joins TRBV12-5 to TRBJ2-1; no reliable D call. The CDR3 extends over 14 amino acids. V shed 7 bases and J shed 7 bases, with 17 bases lying between them. Germline V lookup: CDR1 LGHNT, CDR2 FRNRAP. The CDR3 protein is CASAQTRSWNEQFF. The CDR3 DNA reads TGTGCTAGTGCCCAAACACGGTCCTGGAATGAGCAGTTCTTC.

V gene TRBV29-1 combines with J gene TRBJ1-1; D call uncertain. V gave up 4 bases and J gave up 9 bases, with 12 bases separating them. The CDR3 totals 11 residues. CDR1 and CDR2 from the germline V gene are SQVTM and ANQGSEA. The DNA for the CDR3 is TGCAGCGTTGGTATCCTCAACAAAGCTTTCTTT. Its protein is CSVGILNKAFF.

This rearrangement joins TRBV20-1 to TRBJ2-7; 12 bases are shared with TRBD2. CDR3 length: 16 amino acids. After removal of 1 base from V and 4 bases from J, the junction contained 8 bases not matched to a gene. Germline V gene lookup returns CDR1 DFQATT and CDR2 SNEGSKA (reference sequence). Here the CDR3 DNA reads TGCAGTGCTAGAGGTCTAAGACTAGCGGGAGCGTACGAGCAGTACTTC. Translated: CSARGLRLAGAYEQYF.

This clonotype showed up just a few times. This chain connects TRBV7-2 to TRBJ1-1; D is possibly TRBD1 (6 bases). The CDR3 length is 15 residues. Trimming pared 5 bases from V and 2 bases from J, leaving 15 bases between. In germline, CDR1 is SGHTA, CDR2 FQGNSA. The CDR3 is CASSATKGGNTEAFF. The CDR3 DNA follows: TGTGCCAGCAGCGCCACCAAGGGGGGTAACACTGAAGCTTTCTTT.

The chain couples TRBV20-1 to TRBJ2-3; possibly TRBD2 for D (5 bases). This CDR3 contains 15 residues. Germline V gives CDR1 DFQATT, CDR2 SNEGSKA (reference sequence). V lost 8 bases and J lost 2, with 20 bases in between. The CDR3: CSTPSRGGYTDTQYF. In DNA, the CDR3 is TGCAGTACACCCTCTCGCGGCGGGTACACAGATACGCAGTATTTT.

In this sample, this clonotype turned up a few times. The chain carries TRBV11-2 and TRBJ1-2, with 7 bases lining up with TRBD1. The CDR3 length is 14 residues. J was trimmed by 6 bases and V by 2 bases; bases with no gene match: 6. CDR1 is SGHAT, CDR2 FQNNGV, per germline. Here the CDR3 reads CASSLHEGQNGYTF. CDR3 bases: TGTGCCAGCAGCTTACACGAGGGACAGAATGGCTACACCTTC.

In regard to this clonotype: The junction shows a germline mismatch at one end, possibly a read error. J is TRBJ2-5 and V is TRBV7-9; D remains ambiguous. There are 14 residues in the CDR3. Germline V gene lookup returns CDR1 SEHNR and CDR2 FQNEAQ (reference sequence). CDR3 sequence reads: CAGSQGLLQETQYF. The CDR3 DNA reads as TGTGCCGGCAGCCAAGGGCTACTCCAAGAGACCCAGTACTTC.